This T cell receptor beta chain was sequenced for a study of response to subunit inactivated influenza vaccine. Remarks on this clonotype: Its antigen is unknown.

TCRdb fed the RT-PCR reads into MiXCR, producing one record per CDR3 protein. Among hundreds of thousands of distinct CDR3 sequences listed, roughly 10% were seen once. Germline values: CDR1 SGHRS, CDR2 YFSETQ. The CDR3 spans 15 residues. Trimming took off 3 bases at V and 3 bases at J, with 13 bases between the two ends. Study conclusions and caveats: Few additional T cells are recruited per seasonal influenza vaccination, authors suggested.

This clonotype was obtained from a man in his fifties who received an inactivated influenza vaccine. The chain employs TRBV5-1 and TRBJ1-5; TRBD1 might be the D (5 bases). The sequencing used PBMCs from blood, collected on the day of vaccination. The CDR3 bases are TGCGCCAGCAGCTATGGCGGGGGATTCAATCAGCCCCAGCATTTT. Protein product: CASSYGGGFNQPQHF.